This paragraph reports one T cell receptor beta chain. This specimen belongs to a study of T cell clonotyping in hematopoietic cell transplantation. V lost 5 bases and J lost 5, with 15 bases in between. Germline loops: CDR1 MNHEY, CDR2 SVGAGI. CDR3 length equals 14 residues. Assay used: immunoSEQ multiplex PCR; TCRdb lists only in-frame clones, some missing. Of about 8,300 clones in the sample, approximately 80% were seen once. Documented time point: recipient sample about 28 days before transplant, after cytoreduction. The sample was peripheral blood mononuclear cells, taken before stem cell transplant. This TCR was sampled from a man aged 55 to 70 with acute myeloid leukemia. Some clones in this sample may be carry-over from other donors' samples. This chain links TRBV6-5 with TRBJ1-1; no definite D call. This CDR3 is CASSQPGMRTEAFF. The DNA of the CDR3 is TGTGCCAGCAGTCAGCCGGGCATGAGGACTGAAGCTTTCTTT.